This TCR beta chain is drawn from a study of response to subunit inactivated influenza vaccine. Germline CDR1 reads MDHEN; CDR2 reads SYDVKM. This CDR3 region has 16 residues. With 1 base clipped from V and 4 bases from J, the junction kept 6 bases outside the gene matches. With regard to this clonotype: Its antigen is unidentified.

The study, taken as a whole, reports: Authors suggested each seasonal influenza vaccination recruits few new T cells.

TCRdb reprocessed the RT-PCR reads via MiXCR and lists one record per CDR3 protein. The sample records about 650,000 distinct CDR3 sequences, roughly 14% being singletons. The gene calls are TRBV28 and TRBJ2-1; 8 nucleotides align to TRBD1. The source material was PBMCs from blood, sampled 11 to 12 days after vaccination. The source of this sequence is a man between 50 and 59 years old who received an inactivated influenza vaccine. CDR3 coding DNA: TGTGCCAGCAGTTTATTAGGACAGGGAGGATACAATGAGCAGTTCTTC. Translating gives CASSLLGQGGYNEQFF.